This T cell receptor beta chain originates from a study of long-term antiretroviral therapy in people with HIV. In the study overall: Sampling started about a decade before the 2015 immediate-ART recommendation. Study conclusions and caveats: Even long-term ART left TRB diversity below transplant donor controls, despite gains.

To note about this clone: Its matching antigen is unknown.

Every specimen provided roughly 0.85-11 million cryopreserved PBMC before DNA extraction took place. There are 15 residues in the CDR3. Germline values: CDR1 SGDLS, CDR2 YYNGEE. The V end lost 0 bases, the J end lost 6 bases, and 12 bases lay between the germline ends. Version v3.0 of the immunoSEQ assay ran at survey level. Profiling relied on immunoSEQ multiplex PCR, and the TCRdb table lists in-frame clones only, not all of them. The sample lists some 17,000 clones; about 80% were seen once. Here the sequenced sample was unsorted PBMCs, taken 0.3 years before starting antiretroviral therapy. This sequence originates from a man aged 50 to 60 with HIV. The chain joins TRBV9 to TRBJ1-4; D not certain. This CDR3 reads CASSVGPNPDEKLFF. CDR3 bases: TGTGCCAGCAGCGTAGGGCCCAACCCGGATGAAAAACTGTTTTTT.